The source of this T cell receptor beta chain is a study of blood T cells in healthy people across ages. The use of a sample-barcoded 5' primer and a J-beta primer mix characterized a second PCR of roughly 6 to 12 cycles. One entry per CDR3 protein, called by TCRdb with MiXCR from the 5' RACE reads. The top ten hold approximately 2.9% of the sample, which has approximately 780,000 distinct CDR3 sequences, under 30% seen once. Germline-derived CDR1 and CDR2 are MGHRA and YSYEKL. The CDR3 totals 17 residues. The V gene end was trimmed by 1 base and the J gene end by 3 bases; junction bases not matched to a gene: 11. Donors were healthy Caucasian individuals from Russia aged about 6 to 90. The data also belong to a second study, concerning T cells of mothers and their children. From that study: Donors comprised three healthy Caucasian mothers plus their six children. For each mother, over 9 million TCR beta CDR3 reads were obtained, and for each child, about 3 million. There were no persistent microchimeric T cell clones detected.

This chain connects TRBV4-1 to TRBJ1-2; 7 bases line up with TRBD1. This receptor was taken from a boy aged 5-17 years in good health. The source material was blood. CDR3 in amino acids: CASSQGGQVEFDYGYTF. The CDR3 bases are TGCGCCAGCAGCCAAGGTGGACAGGTGGAATTTGACTATGGCTACACCTTC.